These T cell receptor beta chains were read from a single sample in a study of blood T cells in healthy people across ages. One entry per CDR3 protein results from TCRdb running MiXCR on the 5' RACE reads. Altogether approximately 1.5 million distinct CDR3 sequences are present, less than 45% being singletons, with the ten largest covering under 5%. What was sequenced was blood. The origin of the receptors is a woman in her late teens or twenties in good health. The CDR3 runs from the conserved cysteine through the conserved F or W. The D gene is left open where the match is weak. Clone size is given for some rows only: seen once, a few or many times, or a class if the clone is expanded.

j_call clone_size d_call v_call cdr3_nt cdr3_aa
TRBJ2-7 few NA TRBV4-1 TGCGCCAGCAGCCAAGCTCTCACGGGGAGCTCCTACGAGCAGTACTTC CASSQALTGSSYEQYF
TRBJ2-6 few NA TRBV29-1 TGCAGCGTTGAGAAGGAGGGATCCCTCTCTGGGGCCAACGTCCTGACTTTC CSVEKEGSLSGANVLTF
TRBJ1-4 few NA TRBV7-2 TGTGCCAGCAGCTTAGAGGCTAATGAAAAACTGTTTTTT CASSLEANEKLFF
TRBJ2-1 NA NA TRBV27 TGTGCCAGCAGCGGGGGGCACCAGGATAATGAGCAGTTCTTC CASSGGHQDNEQFF
TRBJ1-1 NA NA TRBV4-3 TGCGCCAGCAGCCACTCTGGGGGGACTGAAGCTTTCTTT CASSHSGGTEAFF
TRBJ2-4 few NA TRBV12-3/TRBV12-4 TGTGCCAGCAGTGCGGACGGGTTGGAAAACATTCAGTACTTC CASSADGLENIQYF
TRBJ1-5 NA NA TRBV7-9 TGTGCCAGCAGTTCGGGAGGGGTAACCAATCAGCCCCAGCATTTT CASSSGGVTNQPQHF
TRBJ2-1 few NA TRBV21-1 TGTGCCAGCAGCACCCCCGACAGGGAAAACAATGAGCAGTTCTTC CASSTPDRENNEQFF
TRBJ2-5 NA TRBD2 TRBV14 TGTGCCAGCAGCCAAGATGTAGCGGGAGGAAACAATGAGCAGTACTTC CASSQDVAGGNNEQYF
TRBJ2-3 NA TRBD2 TRBV9 TGTGCCAGCAGCGCTAGCGGGAGGGCCCGCGCAGATACGCAGTATTTT CASSASGRARADTQYF
TRBJ2-3 few TRBD2 TRBV24-1 TGTGCCACCAGTGATTTCGGACTAGCGGCTGAAATCGATACGCAGTATTTT CATSDFGLAAEIDTQYF
TRBJ2-1 NA TRBD2 TRBV29-1 TGCAGCGGATTAGCGGGGGGGCCCCTCAATGAGCAGTTCTTC CSGLAGGPLNEQFF
TRBJ2-3 few NA TRBV6-1 TGTGCCAGCAGCGCGACTAGACACACAGATACGCAGTATTTT CASSATRHTDTQYF
TRBJ1-2 few NA TRBV5-1 TGCGCCAGCAGCCAGGCAGGGGTGACTTCTTATGGCTACACCTTC CASSQAGVTSYGYTF
TRBJ1-2 many NA TRBV4-1 TGCGCCAGCAGCCAGGAGGGTTCCCCTAACTATGGCTACACCTTC CASSQEGSPNYGYTF
TRBJ1-2 few NA TRBV28 TGTGCCAGCACCTCGCTCCCAGGGGCAAAAGGCTACACCTTC CASTSLPGAKGYTF
TRBJ2-3 few NA TRBV20-1 TGCAGTGGGACCGGGGCTTCGGGCACAGATACGCAGTATTTT CSGTGASGTDTQYF
TRBJ2-7 few NA TRBV6-2/TRBV6-3 TGTGCCAGCAGTTATAACAGGGCCTACGAGCAGTACTTC CASSYNRAYEQYF
TRBJ2-3 NA NA TRBV3-1 TGTGCCAGCAGCCCAACGACGGGGGCGTTCTTGTCAGATACGCAGTATTTT CASSPTTGAFLSDTQYF
TRBJ2-2 few NA TRBV9 TGTGCCAGCAGCGAACGGGATTCTCTAGGTGCCGGGGAGCTGTTTTTT CASSERDSLGAGELFF
TRBJ2-1 once TRBD2 TRBV5-1 TGCGCCAGCAGCGCATTAGCGGGGGGCGAGAATGAGCAGTTCTTC CASSALAGGENEQFF
TRBJ2-7 NA NA TRBV27 TGTGCCAGCAGTTATGGGATAGGGTGGCCCTACGAGCAGTACTTC CASSYGIGWPYEQYF
TRBJ2-5 NA NA TRBV29-1 TGCAGCGTTGGAAAAGGTTTCACCCAGTACTTC CSVGKGFTQYF
TRBJ2-5 NA TRBD1 TRBV6-2/TRBV6-3 TGTGCCAGCTCTGGACAGGATGGGGAGACCCAGTACTTC CASSGQDGETQYF
TRBJ1-2 NA TRBD1 TRBV7-8 TGTGCCAGCAGCTTAGAGAGTCAGGGGGCTGACTATGGCTACACCTTC CASSLESQGADYGYTF
TRBJ2-7 few NA TRBV7-2 TGTGCCAGCAGCTTTATAGGGATCGAGCAGTACTTC CASSFIGIEQYF
TRBJ2-7 NA NA TRBV3-1 TGTGCCAGCAGCGCTGACAACTACGAGCAGTACTTC CASSADNYEQYF
TRBJ2-3 NA TRBD2 TRBV20-1 TGCAGTGCTAGAGGTATAGCGGGAGGCGGGATCACAGATACGCAGTATTTT CSARGIAGGGITDTQYF
TRBJ1-2 few NA TRBV12-3/TRBV12-4 TGTGCCAGCAGTTTCTACGGTACGGGTATGAGGAAAGTCGACGGCCGCTATGGCTACACCTTC CASSFYGTGMRKVDGRYGYTF
TRBJ2-1 few NA TRBV20-1 TGCAGTGCTAAGGGGACAAGCTCCTACAATGAGCAGTTCTTC CSAKGTSSYNEQFF
TRBJ2-7 NA TRBD2 TRBV10-3 TGTGTCATCAGTGTGGGACTAGCCTCCTACGAGCAGTACTTC CVISVGLASYEQYF